This T cell receptor (beta chain) is drawn from a study of blood T cell repertoires in COVID-19. The length of the CDR3 is 18 residues. Germline lookup yields CDR1 SGHRS and CDR2 YFSETQ. Trimming at V came to 3 bases and at J to 2 bases, leaving 7 bases not matched to a gene. Only in-frame clones appear in the TCRdb table, and some are missing; sequencing was by immunoSEQ multiplex PCR. The sample records over 110,000 clones, about 90% being singletons. Sequenced input: PBMCs or T cells enriched from blood (not recorded which). The source is a man aged 60 to 75 who had recovered from COVID-19. The rearrangement joins TRBV5-1 to TRBJ2-3, with 15 bases identical to TRBD2. The CDR3 DNA is TGCGCCAGCAGCTACGGGACTAGCGGGGGGCCTACCACAGATACGCAGTATTTT. Translating it yields CASSYGTSGGPTTDTQYF.